This T cell receptor (beta chain) was documented in a study of T cell repertoires in cytomegalovirus infection. Looking at the study overall: In the study, CMV epitopes included recently identified HLA-C-restricted and well-studied HLA-B-restricted ones. Through public TCR beta signatures, both CMV infection and matching HLA type were indicated. The study's findings and limits: Identification of carriers of CMV plus the relevant HLA was performed using cumulative public TCR beta family frequency. In two of eight donors, the top clonotype was HLA-C-restricted CMV-specific.

From the reads, TCRdb called clonotypes with MiXCR, one entry per CDR3 protein. The top ten hold roughly 14% of the sample, which has about 770,000 distinct CDR3 sequences, approximately 32% seen once. As concerns this clonotype: The antigen is undetermined. One end of the junction fails to match germline, which may point to a read error.

The CDR3 has 15 residues. The clonotype originates from a human donor in good health (CMV status not recorded). Some clones in this sample may be carry-over from other donors' samples. The specimen comprised cultured CD8+ T cells from PBMCs, sampled from culture after CMV antigen stimulation. The chain is built from TRBV12-3 or TRBV12-4 and TRBJ2-2; a weak D match, TRBD2 (7 bases). The CDR3 nucleotides read TGTGCCAGCACCTTGGGGGGGCTAAACACCGGGGAGCCGTTTTTT. This gives the protein CASTLGGLNTGEPFF.